The T cell receptor (beta chain) under discussion was sequenced for a study of OX40 agonist ivuxolimab in advanced cancers. Overall study findings and caveats: Normalized T-cell clonal expansion was also low in some nonresponders. Both CD4+ and CD8+ T cell populations in blood had undergone clonal expansion by week 6 at 0.1 to 3.0 mg/kg.

For this clone: Its antigen is not known.

The assay was immunoSEQ multiplex PCR, and TCRdb's table has in-frame clones only and misses some. The sample lists around 80,000 clones; around 87% were seen once. V dropped 4 bases and J dropped 1 base, with 14 bases sitting between them. The CDR3 extends over 14 amino acids. CDR1 is GTSNPN and CDR2 is SVGIG in the germline V gene (reference sequence). Patients were ineligible given autoimmune disease history or systemic immunosuppression. On cycle 4 day 1 and cycle 7 day 1, as well as at baseline, blood was sampled. Here the sequenced sample was CD4+ or CD8+ T cells sorted from blood, taken in a trial of the OX40 agonist ivuxolimab. This chain connects TRBV30 to TRBJ2-7; D perhaps matches TRBD1 (5 bases). This receptor was obtained from an adult with an advanced solid tumor such as melanoma, head and neck, liver or kidney cancer. This chain's CDR3 is CAWTLDRYSYEQYF. The CDR3 DNA reads TGTGCCTGGACCCTTGACAGATATTCCTACGAGCAGTACTTC.